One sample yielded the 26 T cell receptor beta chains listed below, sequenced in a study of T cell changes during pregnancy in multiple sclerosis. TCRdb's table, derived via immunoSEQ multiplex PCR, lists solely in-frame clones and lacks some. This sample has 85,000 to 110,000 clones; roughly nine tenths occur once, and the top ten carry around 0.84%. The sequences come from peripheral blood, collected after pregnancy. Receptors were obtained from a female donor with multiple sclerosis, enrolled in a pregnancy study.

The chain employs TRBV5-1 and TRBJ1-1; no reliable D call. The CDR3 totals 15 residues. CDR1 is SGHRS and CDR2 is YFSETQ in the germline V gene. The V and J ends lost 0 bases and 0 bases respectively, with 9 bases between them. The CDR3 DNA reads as TGCGCCAGCAGCTTGGAAGGAGGCGTGAACACTGAAGCTTTCTTT. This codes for CASSLEGGVNTEAFF.

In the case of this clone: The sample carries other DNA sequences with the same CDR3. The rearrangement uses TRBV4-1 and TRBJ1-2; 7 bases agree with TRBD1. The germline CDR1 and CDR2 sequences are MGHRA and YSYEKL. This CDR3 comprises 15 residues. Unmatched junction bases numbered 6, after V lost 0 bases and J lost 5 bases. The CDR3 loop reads CASSQDRGRGYGYTF. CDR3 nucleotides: TGCGCCAGCAGCCAAGATAGGGGGCGTGGGTATGGCTACACCTTC.

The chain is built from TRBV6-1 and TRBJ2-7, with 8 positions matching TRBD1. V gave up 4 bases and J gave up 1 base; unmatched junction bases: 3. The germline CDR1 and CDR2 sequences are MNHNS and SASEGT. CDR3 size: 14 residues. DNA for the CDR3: TGTGCCAGCAGTGCCGGACAGGGTTCCTACGAGCAGTACTTC. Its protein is CASSAGQGSYEQYF.

Here the CDR3 reads CASSQGQAYEQYF. In nucleotides, the CDR3 is TGCGCCAGCAGTCAGGGACAGGCCTACGAGCAGTACTTC. The V gene is TRBV10-2, the J gene TRBJ2-5; 8 bases agree with TRBD1. The tail of the sequence fits TRBJ2-7 better, so the J call may be wrong. Germline V gives CDR1 WSHSY, CDR2 SAAADI. The CDR3 totals 13 residues.

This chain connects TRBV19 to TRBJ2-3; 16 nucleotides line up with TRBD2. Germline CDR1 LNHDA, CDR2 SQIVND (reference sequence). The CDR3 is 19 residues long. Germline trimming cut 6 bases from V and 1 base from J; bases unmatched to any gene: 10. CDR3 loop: CASSNPPGTSGGGTDTQYF. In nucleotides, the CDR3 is TGTGCCAGTAGCAACCCCCCCGGGACTAGCGGGGGGGGCACAGATACGCAGTATTTT.

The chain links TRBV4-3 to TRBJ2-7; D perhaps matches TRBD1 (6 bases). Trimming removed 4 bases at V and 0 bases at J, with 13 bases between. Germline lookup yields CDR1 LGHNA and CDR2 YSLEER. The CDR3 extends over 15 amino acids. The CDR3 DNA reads TGCGCCAGCAGCCGGTACCGGGACACCTCCTACGAGCAGTACTTC. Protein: CASSRYRDTSYEQYF.

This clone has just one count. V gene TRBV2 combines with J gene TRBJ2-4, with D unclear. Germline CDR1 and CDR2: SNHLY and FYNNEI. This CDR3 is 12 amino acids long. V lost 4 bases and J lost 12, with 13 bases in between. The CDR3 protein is CASSGAYLTQYF. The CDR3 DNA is TGTGCCAGCAGTGGCGCCTACCTCACTCAGTACTTC. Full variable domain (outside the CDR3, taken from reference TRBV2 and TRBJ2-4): EPEVTQTPSHQVTQMGQEVILRCVPISNHLYFYWYRQILGQKVEFLVSFYNNEISEKSEIFDDQFSVERPDGSNFTLKIRSTKLEDSAMYFCASSGAYLTQYFGAGTRLSVL.

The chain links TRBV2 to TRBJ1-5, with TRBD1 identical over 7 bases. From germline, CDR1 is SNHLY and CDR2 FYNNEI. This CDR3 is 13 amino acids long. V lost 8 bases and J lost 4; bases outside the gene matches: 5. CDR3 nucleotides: TGTGCCAGCGGGGGACAGTTAAATCAGCCCCAGCATTTT. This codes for CASGGQLNQPQHF.

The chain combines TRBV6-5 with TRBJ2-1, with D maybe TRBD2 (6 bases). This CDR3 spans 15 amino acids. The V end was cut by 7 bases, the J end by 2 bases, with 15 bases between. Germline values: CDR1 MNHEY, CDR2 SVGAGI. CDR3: CASNSREYAYNEQFF. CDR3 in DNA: TGTGCCAGCAACAGCCGGGAGTACGCCTACAATGAGCAGTTCTTC.

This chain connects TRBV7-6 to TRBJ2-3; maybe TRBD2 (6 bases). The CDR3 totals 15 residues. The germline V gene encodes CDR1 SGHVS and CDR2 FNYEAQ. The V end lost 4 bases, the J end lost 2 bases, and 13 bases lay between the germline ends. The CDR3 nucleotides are TGTGCCAGCAGCTCCACCGGGACTCCCACAGATACGCAGTATTTT. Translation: CASSSTGTPTDTQYF.

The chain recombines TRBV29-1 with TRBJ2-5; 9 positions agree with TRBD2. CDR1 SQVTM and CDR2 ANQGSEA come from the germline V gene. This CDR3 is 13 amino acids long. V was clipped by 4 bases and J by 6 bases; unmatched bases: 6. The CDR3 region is CSVGGGGEKTQYF. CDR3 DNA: TGCAGCGTTGGGGGCGGGGGGGAGAAGACCCAGTACTTC.

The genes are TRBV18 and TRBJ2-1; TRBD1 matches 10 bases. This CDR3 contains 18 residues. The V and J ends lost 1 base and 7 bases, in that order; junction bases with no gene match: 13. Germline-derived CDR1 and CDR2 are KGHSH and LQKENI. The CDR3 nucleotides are TGTGCCAGCTCACCACTTCGGACAGGGGGGAGACTCTGGAATGAGCAGTTCTTC. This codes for CASSPLRTGGRLWNEQFF.

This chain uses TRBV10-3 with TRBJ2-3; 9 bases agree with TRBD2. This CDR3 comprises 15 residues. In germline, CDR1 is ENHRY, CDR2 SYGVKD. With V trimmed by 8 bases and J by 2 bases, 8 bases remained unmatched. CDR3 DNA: TGTGCCATCCGGCATGCGGGGGGGGACACAGATACGCAGTATTTT. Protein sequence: CAIRHAGGDTDTQYF.

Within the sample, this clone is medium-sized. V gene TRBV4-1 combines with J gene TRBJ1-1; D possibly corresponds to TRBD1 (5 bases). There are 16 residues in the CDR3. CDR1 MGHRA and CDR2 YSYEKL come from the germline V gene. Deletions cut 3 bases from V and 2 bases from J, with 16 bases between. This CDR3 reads CASSQGLGGLNTEAFF. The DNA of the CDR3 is TGCGCCAGCAGCCAGGGGTTGGGGGGTCTTAACACTGAAGCTTTCTTT.

The CDR3 coding sequence is TGTGCCAGCAGTTTAAAAGGACAGGGGGCATACTACGAGCAGTACTTC. This gives the protein CASSLKGQGAYYEQYF. V and J are TRBV27 and TRBJ2-7; 11 bases align to TRBD1. Trimming removed 2 bases from V and 3 bases from J; junction bases left unmatched: 6. The CDR3 totals 16 residues. Germline loops: CDR1 MNHEY, CDR2 SMNVEV (reference sequence).

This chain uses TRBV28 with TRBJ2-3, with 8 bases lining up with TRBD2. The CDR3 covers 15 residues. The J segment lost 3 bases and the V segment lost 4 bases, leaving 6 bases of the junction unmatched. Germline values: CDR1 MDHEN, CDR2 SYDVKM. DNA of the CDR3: TGTGCCAGCAGTTCCTTAGCGGGGTATACAGATACGCAGTATTTT. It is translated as CASSSLAGYTDTQYF.

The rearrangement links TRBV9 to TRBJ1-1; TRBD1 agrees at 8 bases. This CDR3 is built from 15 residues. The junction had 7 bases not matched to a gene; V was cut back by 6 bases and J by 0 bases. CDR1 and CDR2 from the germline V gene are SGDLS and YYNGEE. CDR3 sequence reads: CASTVGGQVNTEAFF. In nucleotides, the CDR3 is TGTGCCAGCACGGTCGGGGGACAGGTGAACACTGAAGCTTTCTTT.

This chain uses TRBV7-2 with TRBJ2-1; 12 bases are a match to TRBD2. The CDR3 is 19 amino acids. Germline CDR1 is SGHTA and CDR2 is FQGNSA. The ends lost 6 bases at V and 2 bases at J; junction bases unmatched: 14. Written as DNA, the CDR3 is TGTGCCAGCAGTTTACTAGCGGGGGGACCCGGGGGGACCTACAATGAGCAGTTCTTC. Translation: CASSLLAGGPGGTYNEQFF. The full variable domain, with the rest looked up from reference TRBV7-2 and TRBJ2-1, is GAGVSQSPSNKVTEKGKDVELRCDPISGHTALYWYRQSLGQGLEFLIYFQGNSAPDKSGLPSDRFSAERTGGSVSTLTIQRTQQEDSAVYLCASSLLAGGPGGTYNEQFFGPGTRLTVL.

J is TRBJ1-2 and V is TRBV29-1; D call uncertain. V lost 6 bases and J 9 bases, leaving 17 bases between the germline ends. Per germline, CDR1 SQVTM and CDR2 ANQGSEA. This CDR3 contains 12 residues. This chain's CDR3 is CSVAPGLGSYTF. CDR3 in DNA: TGCAGCGTGGCACCGGGGTTAGGTAGCTACACCTTC.

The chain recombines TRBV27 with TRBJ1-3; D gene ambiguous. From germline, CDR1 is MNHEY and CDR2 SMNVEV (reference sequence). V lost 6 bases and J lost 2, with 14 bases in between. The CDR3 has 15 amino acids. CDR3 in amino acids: CASSREGGTGNTIYF. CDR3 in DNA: TGTGCCAGCAGCCGCGAGGGAGGGACTGGAAACACCATATATTTT.

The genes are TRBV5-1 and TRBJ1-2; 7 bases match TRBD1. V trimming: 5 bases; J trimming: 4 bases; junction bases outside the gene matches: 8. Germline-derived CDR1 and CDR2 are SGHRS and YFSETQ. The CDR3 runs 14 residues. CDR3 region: CASRRRGQGYGYTF. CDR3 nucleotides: TGCGCCAGCAGAAGAAGGGGGCAAGGCTATGGCTACACCTTC.

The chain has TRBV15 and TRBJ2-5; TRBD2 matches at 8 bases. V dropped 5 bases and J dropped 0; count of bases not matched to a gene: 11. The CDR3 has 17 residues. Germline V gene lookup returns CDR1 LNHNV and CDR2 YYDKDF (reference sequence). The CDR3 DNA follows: TGTGCCACCAGCCAGGGCCCCGGGGGGGCGCACCAAGAGACCCAGTACTTC. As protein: CATSQGPGGAHQETQYF. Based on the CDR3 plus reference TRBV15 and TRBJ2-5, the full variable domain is DAMVIQNPRYQVTQFGKPVTLSCSQTLNHNVMYWYQQKSSQAPKLLFHYYDKDFNNEADTPDNFQSRRPNTSFCFLDIRSPGLGDTAMYLCATSQGPGGAHQETQYFGPGTRLLVL.

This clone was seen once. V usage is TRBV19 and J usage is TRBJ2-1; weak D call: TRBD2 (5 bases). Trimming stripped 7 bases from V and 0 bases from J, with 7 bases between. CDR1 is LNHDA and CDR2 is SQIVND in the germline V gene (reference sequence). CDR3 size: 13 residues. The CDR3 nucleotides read TGTGCCAGTACTGGGAGCTCCTACAATGAGCAGTTCTTC. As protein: CASTGSSYNEQFF.

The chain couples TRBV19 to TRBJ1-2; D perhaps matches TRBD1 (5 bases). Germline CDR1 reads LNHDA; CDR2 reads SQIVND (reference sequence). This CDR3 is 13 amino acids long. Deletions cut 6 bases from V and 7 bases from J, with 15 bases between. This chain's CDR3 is CASRRDRFPGYTF. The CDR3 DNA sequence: TGTGCCAGTAGACGAGACAGATTCCCTGGCTACACCTTC.

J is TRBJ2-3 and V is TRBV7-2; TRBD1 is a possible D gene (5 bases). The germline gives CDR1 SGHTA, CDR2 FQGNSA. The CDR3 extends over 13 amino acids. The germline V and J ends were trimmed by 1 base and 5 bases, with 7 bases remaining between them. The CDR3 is CASSLGTGDTQYF. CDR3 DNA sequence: TGTGCCAGCAGCTTAGGAACAGGAGATACGCAGTATTTT. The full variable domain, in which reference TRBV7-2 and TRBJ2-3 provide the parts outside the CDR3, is GAGVSQSPSNKVTEKGKDVELRCDPISGHTALYWYRQSLGQGLEFLIYFQGNSAPDKSGLPSDRFSAERTGGSVSTLTIQRTQQEDSAVYLCASSLGTGDTQYFGPGTRLTVL.

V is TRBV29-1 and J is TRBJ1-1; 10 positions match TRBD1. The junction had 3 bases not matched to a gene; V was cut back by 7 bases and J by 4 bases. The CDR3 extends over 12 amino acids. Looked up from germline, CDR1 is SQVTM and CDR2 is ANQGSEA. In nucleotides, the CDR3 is TGCAGCGCAGGGACAGGGGTCACTGAAGCTTTCTTT. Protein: CSAGTGVTEAFF.